Following are 12 T cell receptor beta chains from one sample sequenced in a study of PD-1 blockade in classical Hodgkin lymphoma. No patient escaped relapse after autologous stem cell transplantation, and brentuximab vedotin exposure varied. TCRdb keeps only in-frame clones here, not all; method: immunoSEQ multiplex PCR. The table has over 20,000 clones, roughly 75% seen once. The source material was peripheral blood mononuclear cells (PBMCs), sampled before the second cycle of nivolumab. These receptors all come from a human donor with classical Hodgkin lymphoma.

This clone was seen only a few times. CDR3 coding DNA: TGTGCCAGCTCACCGGGCCAAGAGACCCAGTACTTC. Translation: CASSPGQETQYF. The gene calls are TRBV18 and TRBJ2-5, with D unresolved. The germline gives CDR1 KGHSH, CDR2 LQKENI. The CDR3 is 12 residues long. The ends were cut back, 3 bases at V and 1 base at J, with 3 bases in the middle. The full variable domain, in which reference TRBV18 and TRBJ2-5 provide the parts outside the CDR3, is NAGVMQNPRHLVRRRGQEARLRCSPMKGHSHVYWYRQLPEEGLKFMVYLQKENIIDESGMPKERFSAEFPKEGPSILRIQQVVRGDSAAYFCASSPGQETQYFGPGTRLLVL.

The chain joins TRBV4-1 to TRBJ2-1; D not certain. Germline V gene sequence: CDR1 MGHRA, CDR2 YSYEKL. The CDR3 length is 13 residues. The ends were cut back, 0 bases at V and 6 bases at J, with 6 bases in the middle. In nucleotides, the CDR3 is TGCGCCAGCAGCCAAGACACAGTCAATGAGCAGTTCTTC. Translating gives CASSQDTVNEQFF.

The DNA of the CDR3 is TGTGCCAGCAGCAGACAGGGTAGGAGAGAGACCCAGTACTTC. It specifies CASSRQGRRETQYF. The rearrangement links TRBV21-1 to TRBJ2-5; the D call TRBD1 from the table was never checked on the DNA. TRBV21-1 is termed a pseudogene. This CDR3 has 14 residues.

This chain joins TRBV5-1 and TRBJ2-1, with D unclear. The CDR3 sequence is 15 residues long. V was shortened by 4 bases and J by 0 bases, with 11 bases between the two germline ends. Per the germline V gene, CDR1 is SGHRS and CDR2 is YFSETQ. The CDR3 bases are TGCGCCAGCAGCCCGACCCGAAGCTCCTACAATGAGCAGTTCTTC. Protein: CASSPTRSSYNEQFF.

The chain links TRBV15 to TRBJ2-7, with 14 bases fitting TRBD2. Germline CDR1 and CDR2: LNHNV and YYDKDF (reference sequence). Losses at the gene ends were 1 base for V and 2 bases for J; bases not matched to a gene: 7. CDR3 length: 18 amino acids. This chain's CDR3 is CATSRGLAGGTGTYEQYF. The CDR3 DNA follows: TGTGCCACCAGCAGAGGACTAGCGGGAGGGACTGGGACCTACGAGCAGTACTTC.

The chain carries TRBV5-4 and TRBJ1-4, with 7 bases aligning to TRBD1. The CDR3 contains 15 residues. Germline CDR1 is SGHNT and CDR2 is YYREEE (reference sequence). With V trimmed by 4 bases and J by 6 bases, 9 bases remained unmatched. The CDR3 coding sequence is TGTGCCAGCAGCCGCGGGACAGCCGGTGATGAAAAACTGTTTTTT. Translating gives CASSRGTAGDEKLFF.

This clone was seen just once. The rearrangement joins TRBV5-1 to TRBJ2-1, with 9 bases that match TRBD2. With 1 base clipped from V and 9 bases from J, the junction kept 11 bases outside the gene matches. The CDR3 has 16 residues. Germline CDR1 and CDR2: SGHRS and YFSETQ. The CDR3 here is CASSLLMVREGGEQFF. In DNA, the CDR3 is TGCGCCAGCAGCTTGTTAATGGTGCGGGAGGGAGGTGAGCAGTTCTTC.

The chain carries TRBV5-1 and TRBJ1-4; 7 bases are a match to TRBD1. Per germline, CDR1 SGHRS and CDR2 YFSETQ. V was clipped by 4 bases and J by 6 bases; unmatched bases: 6. There are 14 residues in the CDR3. The CDR3 is CASSPNRGDEKLFF. Written as DNA, the CDR3 is TGCGCCAGCAGCCCTAACAGGGGAGATGAAAAACTGTTTTTT.

The genes are TRBV5-4 and TRBJ2-2; D is possibly TRBD1 (7 bases). The CDR3 consists of 14 residues. CDR1 is SGHNT, CDR2 YYREEE, per germline (reference sequence). Trimming shortened V by 5 bases and J by 4 bases, and 12 bases separated the two germline ends. The CDR3 region is CASRQGGPTGELFF. The CDR3 DNA reads as TGTGCCAGCAGGCAGGGGGGACCCACCGGGGAGCTGTTTTTT.

The V gene is TRBV5-1, the J gene TRBJ2-1; TRBD2 aligns across 7 bases. After removal of 3 bases from V and 0 bases from J, the junction contained 6 bases not matched to a gene. Germline V gives CDR1 SGHRS, CDR2 YFSETQ. The CDR3 is 16 amino acids. The CDR3 region has the DNA TGCGCCAGCAGCTCGTACGGGGACTACTCCTACAATGAGCAGTTCTTC. This gives the protein CASSSYGDYSYNEQFF. The full variable domain, in which reference TRBV5-1 and TRBJ2-1 provide the parts outside the CDR3, is KAGVTQTPRYLIKTRGQQVTLSCSPISGHRSVSWYQQTPGQGLQFLFEYFSETQRNKGNFPGRFSGRQFSNSRSEMNVSTLELGDSALYLCASSSYGDYSYNEQFFGPGTRLTVL.

The chain recombines TRBV2 with TRBJ2-2, with D unresolved. CDR1 is SNHLY, CDR2 FYNNEI, per germline. Trimming cost V 6 bases and J 7 bases, with 18 bases left between them. The CDR3 is made up of 15 amino acids. This chain's CDR3 is CASSDTKVGIGELFF. The CDR3 nucleotides read TGTGCCAGCAGCGATACCAAGGTTGGAATCGGGGAGCTGTTTTTT.

In its sample, this clone was seen a few times. The genes are TRBV19 and TRBJ1-3; 10 bases match TRBD1. Per the germline V gene, CDR1 is LNHDA and CDR2 is SQIVND (reference sequence). The CDR3 loop spans 17 amino acids. The junction had 14 bases not matched to a gene; V was cut back by 9 bases and J by 3 bases. CDR3 sequence: CASRPGQGTLIGNTIYF. DNA of the CDR3: TGTGCCAGCAGACCGGGACAGGGGACGTTGATTGGAAACACCATATATTTT.